Presented here are 32 T cell receptor beta chains from one specimen sequenced in a study of blood T cell repertoires in COVID-19. Method: immunoSEQ multiplex PCR; TCRdb's copy keeps in-frame clones and lacks some. The sample shows 150,000 to 250,000 clones, around 82% of them seen only once. The sequenced sample was PBMCs or T cells enriched from blood (not recorded which). The source of these receptors is a man aged 35 to 55 who had recovered from COVID-19.

This clone was recorded only once. This chain uses TRBV6-5 with TRBJ2-7, with 7 positions matching TRBD1. CDR3 length equals 15 residues. CDR1 and CDR2 (germline): MNHEY, SVGAGI. With 4 bases clipped from V and 2 bases from J, the junction kept 8 bases outside the gene matches. The CDR3 DNA reads as TGTGCCAGCAGTTTTTCAGGGGGAAAAACCTACGAGCAGTACTTC. Translation: CASSFSGGKTYEQYF.

The chain carries TRBV4-1 and TRBJ1-1, with D uncertain. In germline, CDR1 is MGHRA, CDR2 YSYEKL. Trimming took 5 bases from V and 1 from J, leaving 29 bases between them. This CDR3 contains 20 residues. The CDR3 nucleotides read TGCGCCAGCAGCTTTCGTGGGCGGGCAGGAAGCAAAAAAGCGAACACTGAAGCTTTCTTT. It translates to CASSFRGRAGSKKANTEAFF.

The rearrangement joins TRBV12-5 to TRBJ2-2, with TRBD2 matching over 13 bases. The V gene end was trimmed by 5 bases and the J gene end by 6 bases; junction bases not matched to a gene: 9. This CDR3 contains 17 residues. Germline CDR1 reads LGHNT; CDR2 reads FRNRAP. The CDR3: CASGQGTSGAPAGELFF. The CDR3 DNA reads as TGTGCTAGTGGTCAGGGGACTAGCGGGGCTCCGGCCGGGGAGCTGTTTTTT.

The V gene is TRBV18, the J gene TRBJ1-2; D might be TRBD1 (5 bases). The length of the CDR3 is 13 residues. Germline V gene data show CDR1 as KGHSH and CDR2 as LQKENI. Deletions cut 1 base from V and 2 bases from J, with 5 bases between. The CDR3 DNA is TGTGCCAGCTCACCACGACAGAACTATGGCTACACCTTC. Amino acid sequence: CASSPRQNYGYTF.

A remark on this clone: One end of the junction fails to match germline, which may point to a read error. The V and J genes are TRBV24-1 and TRBJ1-2; maybe TRBD1 (5 bases). The CDR3 totals 13 residues. Germline assignment: CDR1 KGHDR and CDR2 SFDVKD. The CDR3 sequence is CATSEAGFYGYTF. In DNA form, the CDR3 reads TGTGCCACGAGTGAGGCAGGGTTCTATGGCTACACCTTC.

V usage is TRBV7-2 and J usage is TRBJ2-7, with 8 bases matching TRBD1. After removal of 4 bases from V and 1 base from J, the junction contained 15 bases not matched to a gene. Germline CDR1 SGHTA, CDR2 FQGNSA. The CDR3 sequence is 18 residues long. Written as DNA, the CDR3 is TGTGCCAGCAGCTCACCCACCACGGACAGGGCCCATTCCTACGAGCAGTACTTC. Protein sequence: CASSSPTTDRAHSYEQYF.

This chain connects TRBV28 to TRBJ1-1; 8 bases fit TRBD1. V gave up 2 bases and J gave up 7 bases; unmatched junction bases: 12. The CDR3 has 16 amino acids. CDR1 MDHEN and CDR2 SYDVKM come from the germline V gene. The CDR3 reads CASSLEVGQGRIEAFF. The CDR3 DNA reads as TGTGCCAGCAGTTTAGAAGTCGGACAGGGAAGAATTGAAGCTTTCTTT.

This chain links TRBV10-3 with TRBJ2-6; D perhaps matches TRBD1 (5 bases). The germline CDR1 and CDR2 sequences are ENHRY and SYGVKD. This CDR3 contains 15 residues. The V gene lost 7 bases and the J gene lost 4 bases, with 14 bases spanning the gap. The CDR3 nucleotides read TGTGCCATCACCGAACAGGAAGCGGGGGCCAACGTCCTGACTTTC. It yields the protein CAITEQEAGANVLTF.

The CDR3 DNA reads as TGTGCCAGCAGCTCTTTGTCCGGGACAATAAATTCACCCCTCCACTTT. Its translation: CASSSLSGTINSPLHF. The rearrangement uses TRBV7-6 and TRBJ1-6; D is perhaps TRBD1 (6 bases). Germline values: CDR1 SGHVS, CDR2 FNYEAQ. There are 16 residues in the CDR3. The V end was cut by 4 bases, the J end by 7 bases, with 17 bases between.

The CDR3 spells CASRPSLYEAFF. Written as DNA, the CDR3 is TGTGCCAGCAGGCCAAGTCTCTATGAAGCTTTCTTT. The chain links TRBV7-2 to TRBJ1-1; no clear D. Germline-derived CDR1 and CDR2 are SGHTA and FQGNSA. V was clipped by 6 bases and J by 7 bases, with 12 bases between them. CDR3 length: 12 residues. The variable domain in full, with the rest retrieved from reference TRBV7-2 and TRBJ1-1, is GAGVSQSPSNKVTEKGKDVELRCDPISGHTALYWYRQSLGQGLEFLIYFQGNSAPDKSGLPSDRFSAERTGGSVSTLTIQRTQQEDSAVYLCASRPSLYEAFFGQGTRLTVV.

This rearrangement joins TRBV7-3 to TRBJ2-1; maybe TRBD2 (5 bases). This CDR3 has 15 amino acids. Germline V lookup: CDR1 SGHTA, CDR2 FQGTGA. Trimming pared 6 bases from V and 6 bases from J, leaving 18 bases between. The CDR3 nucleotides are TGTGCCAGCAGTCAGGACTCATCAACGGGCAATGAGCAGTTCTTC. It translates to CASSQDSSTGNEQFF.

The chain recombines TRBV28 with TRBJ2-1, with TRBD2 matching 11 bases. CDR1 is MDHEN and CDR2 is SYDVKM in the germline V gene. J gave up 4 bases and V 5 bases, and 4 bases lay outside the gene matches. The CDR3 runs to 15 residues. The CDR3 is CASSPRLAGYNEQFF. CDR3 in DNA: TGTGCCAGCAGTCCCCGACTAGCGGGATACAATGAGCAGTTCTTC.

This chain connects TRBV11-1 to TRBJ2-1; tentatively, D is TRBD1 (6 bases). Germline V gene data show CDR1 as SGHAT and CDR2 as FQDESV (reference sequence). The V end was cut by 5 bases, the J end by 9 bases, with 17 bases between. This CDR3 has 14 amino acids. The CDR3 bases are TGTGCCAGCAGCCCAAGTCAGGGGTCGGGTGAGCAGTTCTTC. Translation gives CASSPSQGSGEQFF. Drawing the rest from reference TRBV11-1 and TRBJ2-1, the complete variable domain is EAEVAQSPRYKITEKSQAVAFWCDPISGHATLYWYRQILGQGPELLVQFQDESVVDDSQLPKDRFSAERLKGVDSTLKIQPAELGDSAMYLCASSPSQGSGEQFFGPGTRLTVL.

In this sample, this clone turned up a few times. The V gene is TRBV7-9, the J gene TRBJ1-1; D not certain. The CDR3 loop spans 13 amino acids. Germline V gives CDR1 SEHNR, CDR2 FQNEAQ (reference sequence). Trimming shortened V by 3 bases and J by 5 bases, and 10 bases separated the two germline ends. The DNA of the CDR3 is TGTGCCAGCAGCTTGCCGTCGGTGACTGAAGCTTTCTTT. Protein sequence: CASSLPSVTEAFF.

This clone occurred a few times. The CDR3 DNA reads as TGTGCCTGGACCAGGACAGGGTTCGAGAGCTCTGGGGCCAACGTCCTGACTTTC. It yields the protein CAWTRTGFESSGANVLTF. This chain uses TRBV30 with TRBJ2-6; 8 bases are a match to TRBD1. This CDR3 contains 18 residues. CDR1 is GTSNPN and CDR2 is SVGIG in the germline V gene (reference sequence). Unmatched junction bases numbered 11, after V lost 4 bases and J lost 0 bases.

This chain links TRBV7-2 with TRBJ1-2; D may be TRBD1 (6 bases). Between the trimmed V and J ends, which lost 0 bases and 2 bases, there was a span of 10 bases. This CDR3 has 15 amino acids. The V gene's germline CDR1 is SGHTA and CDR2 FQGNSA. The CDR3 sequence: CASSLAGHPNYGYTF. DNA of the CDR3: TGTGCCAGCAGCTTAGCGGGACATCCAAACTATGGCTACACCTTC.

This clone appeared a single time. The CDR3 nucleotides read TGCGCCAGCAGCTCATCAGTGTTGAATGAGCAGTTCTTC. Its translation is CASSSSVLNEQFF. J is TRBJ2-1 and V is TRBV5-1; D is unclear. With 3 bases removed from V and 7 bases from J, the gap between germline ends came to 11 bases. Germline V lookup: CDR1 SGHRS, CDR2 YFSETQ. The CDR3 covers 13 residues.

The chain is built from TRBV5-6 and TRBJ2-3, with D tentatively TRBD2 (6 bases). The CDR3 loop spans 12 amino acids. From germline, CDR1 is SGHDT and CDR2 YYEEEE. The V and J ends lost 3 bases and 8 bases respectively, with 10 bases between them. CDR3 residues: CASSWRAGTQYF. CDR3 in DNA: TGTGCCAGCAGCTGGAGGGCTGGTACGCAGTATTTT.

V and J are TRBV7-9 and TRBJ2-7; TRBD2 might be the D (6 bases). Germline V gene data show CDR1 as SEHNR and CDR2 as FQNEAQ (reference sequence). V gave up 1 base and J gave up 2 bases, with 9 bases separating them. The CDR3 length is 14 residues. CDR3 loop: CASSLGLDPYEQYF. DNA of the CDR3: TGTGCCAGCAGCTTAGGACTAGATCCCTACGAGCAGTACTTC.

This chain connects TRBV6-2 or TRBV6-3 to TRBJ2-3; 8 bases are a match to TRBD2. J was trimmed by 2 bases and V by 5 bases; bases with no gene match: 9. In germline, CDR1 is MNHEY, CDR2 SVGEGT. CDR3 length equals 16 residues. The CDR3 loop is CASSPRGGRVTDTQYF. The CDR3 DNA reads as TGTGCCAGCAGTCCACGGGGGGGTCGGGTCACAGATACGCAGTATTTT.

This clone was detected once. This rearrangement joins TRBV19 to TRBJ1-5; D unresolved. Trimming removed 3 bases at V and 1 base at J, with 7 bases between. Germline V gene data show CDR1 as LNHDA and CDR2 as SQIVND (reference sequence). The CDR3 covers 14 residues. CDR3 sequence reads: CASSIPVSNQPQHF. In DNA form, the CDR3 reads TGTGCCAGTAGTATCCCCGTCAGCAATCAGCCCCAGCATTTT.

In regard to this clone: Other DNA sequences in the same sample also yield this CDR3. The chain carries TRBV2 and TRBJ1-2, with a possible D match to TRBD1 (6 bases). CDR1 SNHLY and CDR2 FYNNEI come from the germline V gene. The CDR3 covers 13 residues. The ends were cut back, 2 bases at V and 4 bases at J, with 8 bases in the middle. DNA of the CDR3: TGTGCCAGCAGTGAAAGACAGGTCTATGGCTACACCTTC. Its protein product is CASSERQVYGYTF. The full variable domain, completed using reference TRBV2 and TRBJ1-2, is EPEVTQTPSHQVTQMGQEVILRCVPISNHLYFYWYRQILGQKVEFLVSFYNNEISEKSEIFDDQFSVERPDGSNFTLKIRSTKLEDSAMYFCASSERQVYGYTFGSGTRLTVV.

This chain connects TRBV24-1 to TRBJ2-1; 9 bases agree with TRBD2. The CDR3 length is 14 residues. The germline V gene has CDR1 KGHDR and CDR2 SFDVKD. J gave up 4 bases and V 9 bases, and 6 bases lay outside the gene matches. The DNA of the CDR3 is TGTGCCACCGGGCGGGAGGGCCCTTACAATGAGCAGTTCTTC. As protein: CATGREGPYNEQFF.

The rearrangement uses TRBV4-2 and TRBJ2-1; D is possibly TRBD1 (5 bases). V was pared by 4 bases and J by 5 bases, with 18 bases between. The germline gives CDR1 LGHNA, CDR2 YNFKEQ. This CDR3 is built from 16 residues. Here the CDR3 reads CASSPYFDSADNEQFF. CDR3 in DNA: TGTGCCAGCAGCCCCTACTTCGACAGCGCGGACAATGAGCAGTTCTTC.

The CDR3 loop is CASRQGALNSPLHF. As DNA, the CDR3 is TGTGCCAGTAGACAGGGGGCTCTGAATTCACCCCTCCACTTT. This sequence joins TRBV19 and TRBJ1-6, with 9 bases identical to TRBD1. The CDR3 runs to 14 residues. Germline V lookup: CDR1 LNHDA, CDR2 SQIVND (reference sequence). V shed 6 bases, J shed 7 bases, and the junction held 4 bases outside the gene matches. Supplemented by reference TRBV19 and TRBJ1-6, the full variable domain reads DGGITQSPKYLFRKEGQNVTLSCEQNLNHDAMYWYRQDPGQGLRLIYYSQIVNDFQKGDIAEGYSVSREKKESFPLTVTSAQKNPTAFYLCASRQGALNSPLHFGNGTRLTVT.

CDR3 amino acids: CASSQGSGITDTQYF. The CDR3 coding sequence is TGCGCCAGCAGCCAGGGGTCGGGGATCACAGATACGCAGTATTTT. This rearrangement joins TRBV4-1 to TRBJ2-3; possibly TRBD2 for D (5 bases). V was clipped by 3 bases and J by 2 bases, with 12 bases between them. The CDR3 is made up of 15 amino acids. CDR1 and CDR2 from the germline V gene are MGHRA and YSYEKL.

The table lists this clone with a few counts. The chain employs TRBV28 and TRBJ2-1, with D possibly being TRBD2 (5 bases). Trimming left V 4 bases short and J 3 bases short, with 19 bases between. CDR1 and CDR2 from the germline V gene are MDHEN and SYDVKM. The CDR3 contains 17 residues. The CDR3 here is CASSSQLARGRYNEQFF. CDR3 DNA: TGTGCCAGCAGTTCCCAGTTAGCGCGCGGTCGCTACAATGAGCAGTTCTTC.

This chain connects TRBV7-2 to TRBJ1-5, with D unresolved. Germline values: CDR1 SGHTA, CDR2 FQGNSA. The CDR3 extends over 14 amino acids. Trimming left V 4 bases short and J 6 bases short, with 13 bases between. The CDR3 DNA is TGTGCCAGCAGCTCTGCCGGACGGGGTCAGCCCCAGCATTTT. This codes for CASSSAGRGQPQHF.

This chain uses TRBV4-3 with TRBJ2-7; TRBD2 aligns across 7 bases. The junction had 2 bases not matched to a gene; V was cut back by 0 bases and J by 3 bases. The CDR3 contains 14 residues. CDR1 and CDR2 from the germline V gene are LGHNA and YSLEER. The CDR3 reads CASSQDGGGYEQYF. The DNA of the CDR3 is TGCGCCAGCAGCCAAGATGGGGGGGGCTACGAGCAGTACTTC.

The chain recombines TRBV7-3 with TRBJ2-1; 14 bases fit TRBD2. This CDR3 is 18 amino acids long. Germline assignment: CDR1 SGHTA and CDR2 FQGTGA. Unmatched junction bases numbered 11, after V lost 1 base and J lost 9 bases. The CDR3 is CASSLRVPGLAGASEQFF. As DNA, the CDR3 is TGTGCCAGCAGCTTAAGGGTTCCGGGACTAGCGGGAGCAAGTGAGCAGTTCTTC.

This rearrangement joins TRBV7-3 to TRBJ2-1, with a possible D match to TRBD2 (5 bases). From germline, CDR1 is SGHTA and CDR2 FQGTGA. The CDR3 contains 14 residues. Between the trimmed V and J ends, which lost 3 bases and 4 bases, there was a span of 10 bases. The CDR3 coding sequence is TGTGCCAGCAGCTTCTCAAGCGGATACAATGAGCAGTTCTTC. This encodes CASSFSSGYNEQFF.

The J gene is TRBJ1-6, the V gene TRBV15; D is undetermined. V gave up 5 bases and J gave up 1 base, with 21 bases separating them. CDR1 is LNHNV and CDR2 is YYDKDF in the germline V gene (reference sequence). The CDR3 length is 19 residues. This chain's CDR3 is CATSRFPGNLLSYNSPLHF. CDR3 nucleotide sequence: TGTGCCACCAGCCGGTTTCCCGGGAACCTTCTTTCCTATAATTCACCCCTCCACTTT.